A single sample is the source of the 5 T cell receptor beta chains below, sequenced in a study of STAT5B mutations in CD4+ large granular lymphocyte leukemia (dated by TCRdb to between 2021 and 2023). Preparation of the library involved the immunoSEQ multiplex PCR assay. The table was pulled from immuneACCESS by TCRdb, which kept in-frame rearrangements only. Such tables lose some clones; where checked, under half of the loss comes from unresolved V genes, and the rest has no known cause. The sample data list some 40,000 clones, and around 86% of these were observed just once. Roughly 2.5% of the sample lies in the top ten. Material: CD4+ T cells from blood buffy coats. The receptors were gathered from a human donor in good health.

The chain joins TRBV7-8 to TRBJ1-3; 7 nucleotides align to TRBD1. Per the germline V gene, CDR1 is SGHVS and CDR2 is FQNEAQ. V gave up 4 bases and J gave up 0 bases; unmatched junction bases: 9. The CDR3 runs to 17 residues. CDR3 protein: CASSSTGLTFSGNTIYF. CDR3 in DNA: TGTGCCAGCAGCTCGACAGGGCTAACCTTCTCTGGAAACACCATATATTTT.

The rearrangement uses TRBV9 and TRBJ2-1; 8 positions match TRBD2. The V gene's germline CDR1 is SGDLS and CDR2 YYNGEE. V was pared by 3 bases and J by 9 bases, with 5 bases of the junction left unmatched. The CDR3 has 13 residues. The CDR3 nucleotides are TGTGCCAGCAGCGGGACTAGCTTAAGTGAGCAGTTCTTC. Amino acid sequence: CASSGTSLSEQFF.

This clone appeared a few times. The gene calls are TRBV5-6 and TRBJ1-1; 10 positions match TRBD1. CDR1 is SGHDT and CDR2 is YYEEEE in the germline V gene. With 4 bases clipped from V and 1 base from J, the junction kept 4 bases outside the gene matches. The CDR3 consists of 15 residues. In DNA form, the CDR3 reads TGTGCCAGCAGCCCGACAGGGGGCAAGAACACTGAAGCTTTCTTT. It yields the protein CASSPTGGKNTEAFF.

This clone was counted only a few times. The rearrangement uses TRBV4-1 and TRBJ2-7; D gene ambiguous. Deletions cut 1 base from V and 3 bases from J, with 10 bases between. The CDR3 contains 14 residues. The germline gives CDR1 MGHRA, CDR2 YSYEKL. CDR3 coding DNA: TGCGCCAGCAGCCAAGCCAGGCCCGGCTACGAGCAGTACTTC. The encoded protein is CASSQARPGYEQYF.

This chain joins TRBV7-2 and TRBJ2-5; TRBD1 or TRBD2 may be the D gene (7 bases each). The CDR3 spans 15 residues. V shed 3 bases and J shed 2 bases, with 13 bases lying between them. Germline V gives CDR1 SGHTA, CDR2 FQGNSA. The CDR3 bases are TGTGCCAGCAGCTTTACAGCGGGACAGCAAGAGACCCAGTACTTC. As protein: CASSFTAGQQETQYF.